This entry lists 27 T cell receptor beta chains sequenced from one sample in a study of cytotoxic CD8 clonotypes in ibrutinib-treated CLL. Libraries were prepared by immunoSEQ multiplex PCR; TCRdb keeps only in-frame clonotypes and omits some of them. The sample yields 100,000 to 150,000 clones, 70% to 90% seen once. Here the sequenced sample was PBMCs, taken after 24 months of ibrutinib treatment. The receptors here all came from a human donor with chronic lymphocytic leukemia.

This chain uses TRBV27 with TRBJ2-5; 7 nucleotides line up with TRBD1. The germline V gene has CDR1 MNHEY and CDR2 SMNVEV (reference sequence). V was pared by 5 bases and J by 4 bases, with 13 bases of the junction left unmatched. There are 16 residues in the CDR3. CDR3 DNA: TGTGCCAGCAGTCCCCTAACCCGGACAGGCCCAGAGACCCAGTACTTC. It is translated as CASSPLTRTGPETQYF.

The chain employs TRBV6-6 and TRBJ2-3, with D perhaps TRBD1 (5 bases). Between the trimmed V and J ends, which lost 2 bases and 10 bases, there was a span of 19 bases. Germline CDR1 and CDR2: MNHNY and SVGAGI (reference sequence). The CDR3 runs 15 residues. The CDR3 DNA reads as TGTGCCAGCAGTTACGGTGGTGGTGGGGCCCTTCCGCAGTATTTT. It translates to CASSYGGGGALPQYF.

About this clone itself: Other DNA sequences from this sample encode an identical CDR3 as well. V gene TRBV5-1 combines with J gene TRBJ2-7; D gene uncertain. Trimming left V 0 bases short and J 0 bases short, with 4 bases between. This CDR3 is built from 13 residues. Germline loops: CDR1 SGHRS, CDR2 YFSETQ. DNA of the CDR3: TGCGCCAGCAGCTTGGTCGGCTCCTACGAGCAGTACTTC. It encodes CASSLVGSYEQYF. Using reference TRBV5-1 and TRBJ2-7 for the parts outside the CDR3, the full variable domain is KAGVTQTPRYLIKTRGQQVTLSCSPISGHRSVSWYQQTPGQGLQFLFEYFSETQRNKGNFPGRFSGRQFSNSRSEMNVSTLELGDSALYLCASSLVGSYEQYFGPGTRLTVT.

The CDR3 is CARSLEQSYGYTF. CDR3 nucleotides: TGTGCCAGAAGCTTGGAACAGAGCTATGGCTACACCTTC. The chain combines TRBV5-3 with TRBJ1-2, with D unresolved. TRBV5-3 is noted as an ORF with a role that remains uncertain. The CDR3 loop spans 13 amino acids. Deletions cut 0 bases from V and 4 bases from J, with 7 bases between.

This clone was recorded only once. The chain recombines TRBV27 with TRBJ2-1, with 10 bases identical to TRBD1. The CDR3 is made up of 15 amino acids. Germline CDR1 reads MNHEY; CDR2 reads SMNVEV (reference sequence). Unmatched junction bases numbered 9, after V lost 10 bases and J lost 3 bases. DNA of the CDR3: TGTGCCATTAGACAGGGGGCTGAAAGCTACAATGAGCAGTTCTTC. The encoded protein is CAIRQGAESYNEQFF.

This chain joins TRBV5-6 and TRBJ1-1; 10 bases are a match to TRBD1. After removal of 4 bases from V and 4 bases from J, the junction contained 13 bases not matched to a gene. The germline CDR1 and CDR2 sequences are SGHDT and YYEEEE. The CDR3 spans 17 residues. The CDR3 here is CASSPDRGIRRVTEAFF. The CDR3 DNA reads as TGTGCCAGCAGCCCGGACAGGGGGATAAGAAGGGTCACTGAAGCTTTCTTT. Complete variable domain (other parts from reference TRBV5-6 and TRBJ1-1): DAGVTQSPTHLIKTRGQQVTLRCSPKSGHDTVSWYQQALGQGPQFIFQYYEEEERQRGNFPDRFSGHQFPNYSSELNVNALLLGDSALYLCASSPDRGIRRVTEAFFGQGTRLTVV.

The chain carries TRBV5-1 and TRBJ2-1; 9 positions agree with TRBD2. J was trimmed by 7 bases and V by 4 bases; bases with no gene match: 6. The CDR3 covers 14 residues. Germline CDR1 SGHRS, CDR2 YFSETQ. CDR3 amino acids: CASSRLADLNEQFF. CDR3 sequence (DNA): TGCGCCAGCAGCAGACTAGCGGACCTAAATGAGCAGTTCTTC.

This clone occurred once. This chain uses TRBV6-6 with TRBJ2-7, with 7 bases that match TRBD1. This CDR3 region has 14 residues. J was trimmed by 5 bases and V by 7 bases; bases with no gene match: 11. Per the germline V gene, CDR1 is MNHNY and CDR2 is SVGAGI (reference sequence). CDR3 loop: CASKRQGRTDEQYF. CDR3 DNA: TGTGCCAGCAAAAGACAGGGCCGTACTGACGAGCAGTACTTC.

The chain is built from TRBV19 and TRBJ2-1; 11 nucleotides align to TRBD1. CDR3 length equals 16 residues. The V and J ends lost 5 bases and 7 bases, in that order; junction bases with no gene match: 10. Germline CDR1 reads LNHDA; CDR2 reads SQIVND (reference sequence). The CDR3: CASSLGTGGFLNEQFF. DNA of the CDR3: TGTGCCAGTAGTCTAGGGACAGGGGGATTTTTGAATGAGCAGTTCTTC.

The table lists this clone with a few counts. This sequence joins TRBV28 and TRBJ1-2; possibly TRBD1 for D (5 bases). This CDR3 is built from 13 residues. V lost 7 bases and J 4 bases, leaving 13 bases between the germline ends. Germline V CDR1 and CDR2: MDHEN, SYDVKM. The CDR3 DNA sequence: TGTGCCAGCACCCCAGGCGGGACCTATGGCTACACCTTC. Protein product: CASTPGGTYGYTF.

Of note for this clone: This sample also contains other DNA sequences that code for the same CDR3. V gene TRBV5-1 combines with J gene TRBJ1-2; D is ambiguous. The germline CDR1 and CDR2 sequences are SGHRS and YFSETQ. V lost 0 bases to trimming and J lost 6 bases, with 6 bases between them. The CDR3 is made up of 12 amino acids. The CDR3 sequence: CASSLAGDGYTF. Here the CDR3 DNA reads TGCGCCAGCAGCTTGGCTGGGGATGGCTACACCTTC.

The rearrangement links TRBV6-6 to TRBJ2-3; 12 nucleotides line up with TRBD2. V lost 7 bases, J lost 7 bases, and 12 bases stayed unmatched. The CDR3 consists of 16 residues. CDR1 MNHNY and CDR2 SVGAGI come from the germline V gene (reference sequence). The CDR3 bases are TGTGCCAGCACCCCTCAGACTAGCGGGAGTGAAAATACGCAGTATTTT. Protein: CASTPQTSGSENTQYF.

The rearrangement uses TRBV5-1 and TRBJ2-7, with TRBD1 matching 7 bases. Germline V gene lookup returns CDR1 SGHRS and CDR2 YFSETQ. The trim removed 5 bases at V and 1 base at J, leaving 6 bases unmatched. The CDR3 has 14 residues. In DNA form, the CDR3 reads TGCGCCAGCAGTTACGCGACAGGGTCCTACGAGCAGTACTTC. Amino acids: CASSYATGSYEQYF.

This CDR3 reads CASTSLAENNEQFF. CDR3 bases: TGTGCCAGCACCTCTCTAGCGGAAAACAATGAGCAGTTCTTC. The chain links TRBV7-8 to TRBJ2-1; 7 nucleotides agree with TRBD2. Germline V gives CDR1 SGHVS, CDR2 FQNEAQ. The CDR3 length is 14 residues. The junction had 8 bases not matched to a gene; V was cut back by 7 bases and J by 5 bases.

V and J are TRBV30 and TRBJ1-2, with D possibly matching TRBD1 (5 bases). Germline lookup yields CDR1 GTSNPN and CDR2 SVGIG (reference sequence). Trimming took off 3 bases at V and 8 bases at J, with 19 bases between the two ends. CDR3 length: 14 residues. CDR3 protein: CAWSAWGGRGGYTF. The DNA for the CDR3 is TGTGCCTGGAGCGCGTGGGGAGGCCGGGGCGGCTACACCTTC. Together with reference TRBV30 and TRBJ1-2, the CDR3 gives the full variable domain: SQTIHQWPATLVQPVGSPLSLECTVEGTSNPNLYWYRQAAGRGLQLLFYSVGIGQISSEVPQNLSASRPQDRQFILSSKKLLLSDSGFYLCAWSAWGGRGGYTFGSGTRLTVV.

This sequence joins TRBV7-9 and TRBJ2-7; 7 bases are a match to TRBD2. CDR3 length: 15 amino acids. Germline CDR1 SEHNR, CDR2 FQNEAQ (reference sequence). J gave up 0 bases and V 6 bases, and 8 bases lay outside the gene matches. This CDR3 is CASSQRGRGSYEQYF. DNA for the CDR3: TGTGCCAGCAGTCAACGGGGGAGGGGCTCCTACGAGCAGTACTTC.

The V gene is TRBV28, the J gene TRBJ1-1; 8 positions match TRBD1. With 8 bases clipped from V and 6 bases from J, the junction kept 5 bases outside the gene matches. Germline CDR1 reads MDHEN; CDR2 reads SYDVKM. The CDR3 covers 12 residues. CDR3 bases: TGTGCCAGCTTTGACAGGGGCCCTGAAGCTTTCTTT. The encoded protein is CASFDRGPEAFF.

This clone has a single count. The CDR3 nucleotides read TGTGCCTGGAGTCGGGTGCTTCCAGGGGAGACCCAGTACTTC. Encoded protein: CAWSRVLPGETQYF. V gene TRBV30 combines with J gene TRBJ2-5, with D tentatively TRBD1 (5 bases). Germline CDR1 is GTSNPN and CDR2 is SVGIG (reference sequence). The V end lost 2 bases, the J end lost 5 bases, and 15 bases lay between the germline ends. The CDR3 loop spans 14 amino acids.

The chain is built from TRBV5-6 and TRBJ2-7; D possibly corresponds to TRBD2 (5 bases). CDR1 is SGHDT, CDR2 YYEEEE, per germline. The CDR3 sequence is 14 residues long. With 2 bases removed from V and 6 bases from J, the gap between germline ends came to 15 bases. CDR3 DNA: TGTGCCAGCAGCTTCAAAAGACTAACGGGCGAGCAGTACTTC. Protein sequence: CASSFKRLTGEQYF.

This clone was found once. The J gene is TRBJ1-3, the V gene TRBV28, with 8 bases aligning to TRBD1. Germline trimming cut 1 base from V and 0 bases from J; bases unmatched to any gene: 2. The CDR3 runs 16 residues. In germline, CDR1 is MDHEN, CDR2 SYDVKM. CDR3 nucleotides: TGTGCCAGCAGTTTATCCACAGGGGGCTCTGGAAACACCATATATTTT. Translating gives CASSLSTGGSGNTIYF.

This clone has only one observation. The rearrangement uses TRBV11-2 and TRBJ1-4; TRBD1 aligns across 8 bases. Germline CDR1 and CDR2: SGHAT and FQNNGV. The CDR3 length is 14 residues. The V gene end was trimmed by 3 bases and the J gene end by 5 bases; junction bases not matched to a gene: 2. The CDR3 reads CASSFRTGNEKLFF. In DNA form, the CDR3 reads TGTGCCAGCAGCTTCCGGACAGGGAATGAAAAACTGTTTTTT.

The chain links TRBV7-6 to TRBJ2-7, with D tentatively TRBD2 (5 bases). Per the germline V gene, CDR1 is SGHVS and CDR2 is FNYEAQ. Trimming removed 4 bases at V and 2 bases at J, with 15 bases between. CDR3 length: 15 residues. The CDR3 DNA reads as TGTGCCAGCAGCTCCCAACGGGATACCACCTACGAGCAGTACTTC. Its translation is CASSSQRDTTYEQYF.

The genes are TRBV7-9 and TRBJ2-3; 12 bases fit TRBD2. The germline CDR1 and CDR2 sequences are SEHNR and FQNEAQ (reference sequence). V was pared by 0 bases and J by 4 bases, with 11 bases of the junction left unmatched. The CDR3 totals 19 residues. In nucleotides, the CDR3 is TGTGCCAGCAGCTTAGCCTACCCTCGACTAGCGGGAGTAGCAGATACGCAGTATTTT. Translated: CASSLAYPRLAGVADTQYF.

V is TRBV6-1 and J is TRBJ1-1; D is undetermined. Trimming removed 7 bases at V and 3 bases at J, with 9 bases between. The length of the CDR3 is 12 residues. CDR1 is MNHNS, CDR2 SASEGT, per germline. CDR3 sequence: CASILVDTEAFF. The CDR3 DNA follows: TGTGCCAGCATTCTGGTAGACACTGAAGCTTTCTTT.

V usage is TRBV28 and J usage is TRBJ2-4, with D uncertain. V dropped 2 bases and J dropped 2 bases, with 4 bases sitting between them. Germline V CDR1 and CDR2: MDHEN, SYDVKM. CDR3 length: 13 residues. The CDR3 reads CASSLISKNIQYF. CDR3 nucleotide sequence: TGTGCCAGCAGTTTAATTTCCAAAAACATTCAGTACTTC.

This clone has only a few counts. V gene TRBV5-1 combines with J gene TRBJ1-2; the match to TRBD1 covers 9 bases. The CDR3 has 16 residues. Germline V CDR1 and CDR2: SGHRS, YFSETQ. V lost 0 bases, J lost 5 bases, and 8 bases stayed unmatched. CDR3 sequence reads: CASSLGTGTGYYGYTF. The CDR3 DNA is TGCGCCAGCAGCTTGGGGACCGGGACAGGGTATTATGGCTACACCTTC.

The table lists this clone with a count of one. Here the CDR3 DNA reads TGTGCCAGCAGTTTATGGGCAGGGGGGTCGGGCTACACCTTC. Protein product: CASSLWAGGSGYTF. V and J are TRBV28 and TRBJ1-2; TRBD1 matches at 7 bases. This CDR3 region has 14 residues. CDR1 and CDR2 (germline): MDHEN, SYDVKM. J lost 8 bases, V lost 0 bases, and 6 bases had no gene match.